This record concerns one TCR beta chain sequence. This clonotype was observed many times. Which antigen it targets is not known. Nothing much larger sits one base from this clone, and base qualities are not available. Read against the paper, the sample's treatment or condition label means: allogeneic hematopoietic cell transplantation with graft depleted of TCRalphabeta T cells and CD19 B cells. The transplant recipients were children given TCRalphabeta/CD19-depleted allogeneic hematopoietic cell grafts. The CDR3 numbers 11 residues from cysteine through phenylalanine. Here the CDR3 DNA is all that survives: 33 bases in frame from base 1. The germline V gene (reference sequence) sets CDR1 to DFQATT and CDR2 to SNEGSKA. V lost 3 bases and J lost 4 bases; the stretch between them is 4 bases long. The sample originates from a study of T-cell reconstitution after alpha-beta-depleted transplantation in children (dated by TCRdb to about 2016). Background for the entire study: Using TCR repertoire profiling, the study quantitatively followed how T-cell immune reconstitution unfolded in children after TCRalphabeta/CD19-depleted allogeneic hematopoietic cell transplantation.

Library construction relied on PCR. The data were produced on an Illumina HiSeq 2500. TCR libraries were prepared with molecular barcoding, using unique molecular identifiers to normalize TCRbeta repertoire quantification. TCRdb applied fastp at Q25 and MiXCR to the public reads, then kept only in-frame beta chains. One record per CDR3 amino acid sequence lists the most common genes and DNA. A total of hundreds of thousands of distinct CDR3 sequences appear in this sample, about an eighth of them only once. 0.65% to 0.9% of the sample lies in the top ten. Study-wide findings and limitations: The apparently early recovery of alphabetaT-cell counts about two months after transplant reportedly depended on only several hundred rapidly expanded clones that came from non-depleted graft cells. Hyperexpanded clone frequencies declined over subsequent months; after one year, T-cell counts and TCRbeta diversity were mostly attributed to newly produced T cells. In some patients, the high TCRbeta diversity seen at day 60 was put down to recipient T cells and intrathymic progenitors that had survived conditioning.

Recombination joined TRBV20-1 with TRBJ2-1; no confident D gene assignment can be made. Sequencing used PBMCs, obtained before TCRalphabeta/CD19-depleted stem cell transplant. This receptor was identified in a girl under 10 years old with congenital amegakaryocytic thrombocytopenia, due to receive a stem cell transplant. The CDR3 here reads CSASYYNEQFF. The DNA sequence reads TGCAGTGCTAGCTATTACAATGAGCAGTTCTTC.